These T cell receptor beta chains were read from a single sample in a study of blood T cell repertoires in COVID-19. Profiled with immunoSEQ multiplex PCR; TCRdb holds only in-frame clones, not every one. The data show a few hundred thousand clones, about 90% seen once. The source material was PBMCs or T cells enriched from blood (not recorded which). The receptors come from an older woman who had recovered from COVID-19. Both conserved end residues are part of each CDR3. The D gene is left open where the match is weak. The size field is filled for only some rows; it gives once, few, many or a size class.

v_gene	abundance	j_gene	d_gene	CDR3aa	CDR3nt
TRBV10-3	.	TRBJ2-5	TRBD1	CAISKTGGQETQYF	TGTGCCATCAGCAAGACAGGGGGCCAAGAGACCCAGTACTTC
TRBV27	.	TRBJ1-1	.	CASSLLGGTEAFF	TGTGCCAGCAGTTTATTGGGGGGGACTGAAGCTTTCTTT
TRBV2	.	TRBJ2-7	.	CASSDLGHPGF	TGTGCCAGCAGCGACTTAGGTCATCCCGGGTTC
TRBV11-1	.	TRBJ2-1	.	CASSLAGAYNEQFF	TGTGCCAGCAGCTTAGCGGGAGCCTACAATGAGCAGTTCTTC
TRBV11-2	.	TRBJ2-6	.	CASSLALSRGANVLTF	TGTGCCAGCAGCTTAGCCCTCTCCCGTGGGGCCAACGTCCTGACTTTC
TRBV5-6	.	TRBJ2-1	.	CASSSFRLGPGAEQFF	TGTGCCAGCAGCTCCTTCAGACTAGGACCTGGGGCTGAGCAGTTCTTC
TRBV23-1	.	TRBJ1-4	.	CASSQSWTIERGLGEKLFF	TGCGCCAGCAGTCAATCGTGGACAATCGAACGAGGCTTAGGGGAAAAACTGTTTTTT
TRBV6-2/TRBV6-3	.	TRBJ1-2	.	CASSSVGEDVYYGYTF	TGTGCCAGCAGCTCGGTGGGGGAGGATGTCTACTATGGCTACACCTTC
TRBV28	.	TRBJ2-7	.	CASSLNRREQYF	TGTGCCAGCAGTCTGAACAGGCGCGAGCAGTACTTC
TRBV5-1	.	TRBJ1-2	.	CASSLDGVTYGYTF	TGCGCCAGCAGCTTGGACGGGGTAACCTATGGCTACACCTTC
TRBV6-2/TRBV6-3	.	TRBJ1-3	.	CASSYHSGNTIYF	TGTGCCAGCAGTTACCACTCTGGAAACACCATATATTTT
TRBV29-1	.	TRBJ2-7	TRBD2	CSVEDSSGGNSYEQYF	TGCAGCGTTGAAGATTCTAGCGGGGGGAACTCCTACGAGCAGTACTTC
TRBV2	once	TRBJ1-1	TRBD1	CASRTFTGARLTTEAFF	TGTGCCAGCAGGACCTTCACAGGGGCACGCCTGACCACTGAAGCTTTCTTT
TRBV6-5	once	TRBJ2-1	.	CASNYLSYNEQFF	TGTGCCAGCAATTATCTCTCCTACAATGAGCAGTTCTTC
TRBV4-2	.	TRBJ2-1	.	CASSQVGTSYNEQFF	TGTGCCAGCAGCCAAGTAGGGACATCGTACAATGAGCAGTTCTTC
TRBV18	.	TRBJ2-2	.	CASSPQGNINTGELFF	TGTGCCAGCTCACCCCAGGGTAATATCAACACCGGGGAGCTGTTTTTT
TRBV5-1	.	TRBJ1-2	.	CASSLAGNGYTF	TGCGCCAGCAGCTTGGCGGGGAATGGCTACACCTTC
TRBV2	.	TRBJ2-5	TRBD2	CASNPLPSGAETQYF	TGTGCCAGCAACCCATTGCCTAGCGGGGCGGAGACCCAGTACTTC
TRBV11-2	.	TRBJ1-1	TRBD1	CASSQTTGGTEAFF	TGTGCCAGCAGCCAAACTACAGGGGGCACTGAAGCTTTCTTT
TRBV5-4	.	TRBJ1-2	.	CASSLDPGQVYGYTF	TGTGCCAGCAGCTTGGACCCAGGCCAAGTCTATGGCTACACCTTC
TRBV19	.	TRBJ1-5	.	CASSISEDQVQHF	TGTGCCAGTAGTATTTCGGAGGATCAGGTCCAGCATTTT
TRBV24-1	.	TRBJ2-7	.	CATSDFSGFGEQYF	TGTGCCACCAGTGATTTTTCGGGGTTTGGCGAGCAGTACTTC
TRBV20-1	.	TRBJ1-4	.	CSASLRGLGSNEKLFF	TGCAGTGCTAGTTTGCGGGGGTTGGGATCTAATGAAAAACTGTTTTTT
TRBV10-3	.	TRBJ2-1	TRBD2	CAISELAGGVGEQFF	TGTGCCATCAGTGAACTAGCGGGAGGGGTAGGTGAGCAGTTCTTC
TRBV5-1	.	TRBJ2-7	TRBD1	CASSLTGTAPDEQYF	TGCGCCAGCAGCTTAACCGGGACAGCACCGGACGAGCAGTACTTC
TRBV4-2	.	TRBJ1-1	.	CASSQEGRGRTNTEAFF	TGTGCCAGCAGCCAAGAAGGAAGGGGCAGGACGAACACTGAAGCTTTCTTT
TRBV9	once	TRBJ2-2	TRBD1	CASSVKTGVPGELFF	TGTGCCAGCAGCGTGAAGACAGGGGTCCCCGGGGAGCTGTTTTTT
TRBV11-2	many	TRBJ2-7	TRBD1	CASSLGGQGRLNEQYF	TGTGCCAGCAGCTTAGGTGGACAGGGGCGTCTCAACGAGCAGTACTTC
TRBV5-1	.	TRBJ2-1	TRBD2	CASSLDSGRTYNEQFF	TGCGCCAGCAGCTTGGATAGCGGGAGGACCTACAATGAGCAGTTCTTC
TRBV3-1/TRBV3-2	.	TRBJ1-2	TRBD1	CASSLGGQGERGYTF	TGTGCCAGCAGCCTGGGGGGACAGGGAGAGCGGGGCTACACCTTC